What follows describes a single T cell receptor beta chain. Its specificity is not known. The sample is drawn from a study of T cells in Graves' hyperthyroidism and ophthalmopathy. Study as a whole: Peripheral blood was acquired at first diagnosis, ahead of any therapy whatsoever. Findings and caveats of the study: Ophthalmopathy, which appeared later, was predicted by the model a median roughly 6.4 months before onset.

TCR beta CDR3 region amplification was performed from RNA transcripts. HTBI primers were the set used in a first-round RT-PCR of the TCR CDR3. TCRdb re-analysed the multiplex PCR reads in MiXCR, keeping a single row per CDR3 protein. The data show hundreds of thousands of distinct CDR3 sequences, approximately 13% seen once. The CDR3 spans 13 residues. Germline V gene lookup returns CDR1 MNHEY and CDR2 SVGEGT. Trimming stripped 10 bases from V and 2 bases from J, with 12 bases between. This TCR was recovered from a young woman with Graves' hyperthyroidism. Specimen: blood. This sequence joins TRBV6-2 or TRBV6-3 and TRBJ2-1; D possibly uses TRBD1 or TRBD2 (6 bases each). CDR3 sequence reads: CAIWGAPYNEQFF. The CDR3, as DNA: TGTGCCATCTGGGGGGCCCCCTACAATGAGCAGTTCTTC.